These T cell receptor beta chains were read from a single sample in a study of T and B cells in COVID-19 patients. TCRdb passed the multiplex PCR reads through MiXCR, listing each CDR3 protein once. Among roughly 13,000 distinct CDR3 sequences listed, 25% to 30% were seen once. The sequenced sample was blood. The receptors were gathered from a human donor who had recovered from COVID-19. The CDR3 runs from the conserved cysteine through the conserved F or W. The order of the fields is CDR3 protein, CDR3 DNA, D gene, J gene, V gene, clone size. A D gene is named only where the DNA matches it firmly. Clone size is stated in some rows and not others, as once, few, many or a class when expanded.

CDR3 protein: CASSGANVLTF
CDR3 DNA: TGTGCCAGCTCTGGGGCCAACGTCCTGACTTTC
D gene: -
J gene: TRBJ2-6
V gene: TRBV18
clone size: -

CDR3 protein: CASSDRPGTSGGPLFFEQFF
CDR3 DNA: TGTGCCAGCAGTGACCGTCCCGGGACTAGCGGGGGGCCCCTTTTTTTCGAGCAGTTCTTC
D gene: TRBD2
J gene: TRBJ2-1
V gene: TRBV6-5
clone size: -

CDR3 protein: CATSDNGQGGDEQYF
CDR3 DNA: TGTGCCACCAGTGATAATGGACAGGGGGGTGACGAGCAGTACTTC
D gene: TRBD1
J gene: TRBJ2-7
V gene: TRBV24-1
clone size: -

CDR3 protein: CASSLGDRASRYGYTF
CDR3 DNA: TGTGCCAGCAGCTTAGGTGATCGGGCTTCTAGGTATGGCTACACCTTC
D gene: -
J gene: TRBJ1-2
V gene: TRBV13
clone size: -

CDR3 protein: CASSGGNYGYTF
CDR3 DNA: TGTGCCAGCTCAGGAGGGAACTATGGCTACACCTTC
D gene: -
J gene: TRBJ1-2
V gene: TRBV7-9
clone size: few

CDR3 protein: CASSLPNRAYEQYF
CDR3 DNA: TGTGCCAGCAGCTTACCCAACAGGGCCTACGAGCAGTACTTC
D gene: -
J gene: TRBJ2-7
V gene: TRBV7-9
clone size: -

CDR3 protein: CASSVRDRGRRGGYSNQPQHF
CDR3 DNA: TGTGCCAGTAGTGTCCGGGACAGGGGCCGAAGGGGGGGTTATAGCAATCAGCCCCAGCATTTT
D gene: TRBD1
J gene: TRBJ1-5
V gene: TRBV19
clone size: few

CDR3 protein: CASSWTTEQFF
CDR3 DNA: TGTGCCAGCAGCTGGACAACTGAGCAGTTCTTC
D gene: -
J gene: TRBJ2-1
V gene: TRBV7-9
clone size: few

CDR3 protein: CASRLRAGGYSGNTIYF
CDR3 DNA: TGTGCCAGCAGATTGAGGGCAGGGGGATACTCTGGAAACACCATATATTTT
D gene: TRBD1
J gene: TRBJ1-3
V gene: TRBV13
clone size: medium-sized

CDR3 protein: CASIPGSSYNSPLHF
CDR3 DNA: TGTGCCAGCATCCCAGGATCCTCCTATAATTCACCCCTCCACTTT
D gene: -
J gene: TRBJ1-6
V gene: TRBV6-1
clone size: many

CDR3 protein: CASSIGTSGVYEQYF
CDR3 DNA: TGTGCCAGTAGTATAGGGACTAGCGGGGTTTACGAGCAGTACTTC
D gene: TRBD2
J gene: TRBJ2-7
V gene: TRBV19
clone size: -

CDR3 protein: CASRRDRENTGELFF
CDR3 DNA: TGTGCCAGCAGACGAGACAGGGAGAACACCGGGGAGCTGTTTTTT
D gene: TRBD1
J gene: TRBJ2-2
V gene: TRBV6-5
clone size: medium-sized

CDR3 protein: CASSLVGGLPDTQYF
CDR3 DNA: TGTGCCAGCAGCTTAGTAGGGGGTCTCCCAGATACGCAGTATTTT
D gene: -
J gene: TRBJ2-3
V gene: TRBV7-9
clone size: few

CDR3 protein: CSVPTAGLTDTQYF
CDR3 DNA: TGCAGCGTCCCGACAGCGGGGCTCACAGATACGCAGTATTTT
D gene: TRBD2
J gene: TRBJ2-3
V gene: TRBV29-1
clone size: medium-sized

CDR3 protein: CASSYEWVGGSPLHF
CDR3 DNA: TGTGCCAGCAGTTACGAATGGGTCGGGGGATCACCCCTCCACTTT
D gene: -
J gene: TRBJ1-6
V gene: TRBV6-5
clone size: medium-sized

CDR3 protein: CASSQEGRGDTGELFF
CDR3 DNA: TGTGCCAGCAGCCAAGAGGGCAGGGGGGATACCGGGGAGCTGTTTTTT
D gene: -
J gene: TRBJ2-2
V gene: TRBV18
clone size: -